The present T cell receptor beta chain was sequenced within a study of T cells in Graves' hyperthyroidism and ophthalmopathy. Calling Graves' hyperthyroidism stable meant ophthalmopathy did not progress within 18 months. Disease duration under 2 months; hyperthyroidism patients were aged 18 to 65. Lactation, pregnancy, other autoimmune disease or uncontrolled infection excluded patients. In this sample, this clonotype turned up many times. The germline CDR1 and CDR2 sequences are MNHEY and SVGEGT. Trimming pared 7 bases from V and 2 bases from J, leaving 8 bases between. The CDR3 is made up of 12 amino acids. Amplification of TCR beta CDR3 regions was performed using RNA transcripts as template. Initially, a first-round RT-PCR of the TCR CDR3 employed the HTBI primer set. TCRdb redid the calling of the multiplex PCR reads with MiXCR, one entry per CDR3 protein. The table includes about 180,000 distinct CDR3 sequences, 17% detected once.

V gene TRBV6-2 or TRBV6-3 combines with J gene TRBJ1-2; TRBD1 might be the D (5 bases). The origin of this receptor is a woman between 45 and 65 years old with Graves' hyperthyroidism. Sequencing used blood. The CDR3 is CASNRDNYGYTF. CDR3 DNA sequence: TGTGCCAGCAACCGGGACAACTATGGCTACACCTTC.